The entry below describes one T cell receptor (beta chain). With 5 bases removed from V and 3 bases from J, the gap between germline ends came to 10 bases. The CDR3 length is 14 residues. The germline V gene has CDR1 SEHNR and CDR2 FQNEAQ (reference sequence). A multiplex PCR was run with 60 Vbeta primers and 13 Jbeta primers. Method: immunoSEQ multiplex PCR; TCRdb's copy keeps in-frame clones and lacks some. The listing contains about 200,000 clones. This entry belongs to a study of cytomegalovirus exposure and HLA in healthy donors. The sample taken for sequencing was PBMCs. This chain uses TRBV7-9 with TRBJ2-2; D unclear. The sequence derives from a woman in her 30s in good health and CMV-seropositive. CDR3 in DNA: TGTGCCAGCAGCCAGACCCGGGACACCGGGGAGCTGTTTTTT. It codes for CASSQTRDTGELFF.